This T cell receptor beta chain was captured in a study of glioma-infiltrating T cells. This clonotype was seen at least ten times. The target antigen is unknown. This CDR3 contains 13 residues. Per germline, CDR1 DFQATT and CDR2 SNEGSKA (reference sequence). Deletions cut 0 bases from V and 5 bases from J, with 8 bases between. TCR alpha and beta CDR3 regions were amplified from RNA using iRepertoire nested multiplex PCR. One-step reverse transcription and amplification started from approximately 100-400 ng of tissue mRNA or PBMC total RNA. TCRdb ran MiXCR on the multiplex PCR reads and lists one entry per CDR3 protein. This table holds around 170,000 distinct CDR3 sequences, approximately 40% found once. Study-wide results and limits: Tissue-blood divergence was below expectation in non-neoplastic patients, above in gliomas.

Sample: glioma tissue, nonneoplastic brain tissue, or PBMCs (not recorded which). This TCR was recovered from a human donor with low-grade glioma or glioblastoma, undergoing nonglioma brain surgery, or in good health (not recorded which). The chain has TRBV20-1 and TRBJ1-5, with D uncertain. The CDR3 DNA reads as TGCAGTGCTAGAGATGCCACCGATCAGCCCCAGCATTTT. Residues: CSARDATDQPQHF.